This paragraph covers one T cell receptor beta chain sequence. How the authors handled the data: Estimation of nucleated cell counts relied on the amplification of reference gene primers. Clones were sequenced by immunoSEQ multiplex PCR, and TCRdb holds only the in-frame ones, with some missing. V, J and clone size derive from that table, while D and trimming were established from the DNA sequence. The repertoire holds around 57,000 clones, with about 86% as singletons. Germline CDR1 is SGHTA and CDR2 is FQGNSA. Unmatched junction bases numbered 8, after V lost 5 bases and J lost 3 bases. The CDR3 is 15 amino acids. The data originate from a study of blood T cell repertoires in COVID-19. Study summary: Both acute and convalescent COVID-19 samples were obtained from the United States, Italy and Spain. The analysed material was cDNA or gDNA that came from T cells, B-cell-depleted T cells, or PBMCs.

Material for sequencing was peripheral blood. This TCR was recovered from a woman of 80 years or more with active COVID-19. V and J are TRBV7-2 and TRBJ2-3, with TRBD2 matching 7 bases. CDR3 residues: CASSPKRGWTDTQYF. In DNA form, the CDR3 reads TGTGCCAGCAGCCCGAAGCGGGGTTGGACAGATACGCAGTATTTT.